These 5 T cell receptor beta chains were all obtained from the same sample, sequenced in a study of PD-1 blockade in classical Hodgkin lymphoma. The assay was immunoSEQ multiplex PCR, and TCRdb's table has in-frame clones only and misses some. The sample holds fewer than 100,000 clones; approximately 94% are singletons and the top ten take roughly 2.1%. The sample's time point: cycle 4 day 1 (C4D1), after less than seven weeks of nivolumab. Every single patient, without exception, relapsed after autologous stem cell transplantation, and brentuximab vedotin exposure varied. Sequences were derived from peripheral blood mononuclear cells (PBMCs), sampled before the fourth cycle of nivolumab. The receptor set was obtained from a human donor with classical Hodgkin lymphoma.

The chain links TRBV12-1 to TRBJ2-7; the table names TRBD1, a call not compared with the DNA. TRBV12-1 corresponds to a pseudogene. The CDR3 sequence is 21 residues long. The CDR3 protein is CASSSEDGTGYRRGPSYEQYF. As DNA, the CDR3 is TGTGCCAGCAGCTCAGAAGACGGGACAGGCTACCGGAGGGGGCCTTCCTACGAGCAGTACTTC.

The chain carries TRBV15 and TRBJ1-1; tentative D call: TRBD1 (5 bases). Germline values: CDR1 LNHNV, CDR2 YYDKDF (reference sequence). This CDR3 comprises 15 residues. V lost 0 bases to trimming and J lost 1 base, with 9 bases between them. DNA of the CDR3: TGTGCCACCAGCAGAGATCGGGGCCCGAACACTGAAGCTTTCTTT. Residues: CATSRDRGPNTEAFF.

The chain couples TRBV19 to TRBJ2-1; tentatively, D is TRBD2 (5 bases). Trimming cost V 3 bases and J 1 base, with 13 bases left between them. CDR1 is LNHDA, CDR2 SQIVND, per germline (reference sequence). The length of the CDR3 is 16 residues. CDR3 in DNA: TGTGCCAGTAGTATTGGGGTAGCGTCGTCCTACAATGAGCAGTTCTTC. This gives the protein CASSIGVASSYNEQFF.

J is TRBJ2-3 and V is TRBV5-6; no clear D. V lost 2 bases to trimming and J lost 1 base, with 14 bases between them. The CDR3 loop spans 16 amino acids. Germline V gives CDR1 SGHDT, CDR2 YYEEEE. The CDR3 DNA is TGTGCCAGCAGCTTAGACTCGTTATTAGGCACAGATACGCAGTATTTT. Its protein product is CASSLDSLLGTDTQYF.

V gene TRBV2 combines with J gene TRBJ1-4, with D perhaps matching TRBD1 (5 bases). Germline V gives CDR1 SNHLY, CDR2 FYNNEI. CDR3 size: 14 residues. The V and J ends lost 5 bases and 3 bases respectively, with 10 bases between them. The CDR3 sequence is CASSRQSANEKLFF. In DNA form, the CDR3 reads TGTGCCAGCAGTCGACAGTCGGCTAATGAAAAACTGTTTTTT.